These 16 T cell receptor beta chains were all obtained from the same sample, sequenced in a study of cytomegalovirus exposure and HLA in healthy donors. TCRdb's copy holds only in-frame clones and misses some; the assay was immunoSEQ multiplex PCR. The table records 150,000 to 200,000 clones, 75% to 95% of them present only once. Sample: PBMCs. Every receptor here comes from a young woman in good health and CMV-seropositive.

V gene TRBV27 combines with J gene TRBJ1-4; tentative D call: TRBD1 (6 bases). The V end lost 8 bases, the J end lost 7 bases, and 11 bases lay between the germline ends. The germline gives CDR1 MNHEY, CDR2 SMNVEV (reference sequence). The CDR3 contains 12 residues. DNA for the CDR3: TGTGCCAGCCAGGGGTACGGTGAAAAACTGTTTTTT. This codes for CASQGYGEKLFF.

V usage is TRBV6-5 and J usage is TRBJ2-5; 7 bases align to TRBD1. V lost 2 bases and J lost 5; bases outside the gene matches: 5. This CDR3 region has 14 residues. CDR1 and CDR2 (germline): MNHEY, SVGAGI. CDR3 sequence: CASSYAGGRETQYF. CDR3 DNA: TGTGCCAGCAGTTACGCAGGGGGTAGGGAGACCCAGTACTTC.

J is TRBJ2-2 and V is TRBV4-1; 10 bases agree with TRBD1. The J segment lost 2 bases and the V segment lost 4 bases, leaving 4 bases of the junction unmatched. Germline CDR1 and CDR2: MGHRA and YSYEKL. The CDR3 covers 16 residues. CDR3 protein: CASSPRQGANTGELFF. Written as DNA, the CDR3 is TGCGCCAGCAGCCCACGACAGGGGGCAAACACCGGGGAGCTGTTTTTT.

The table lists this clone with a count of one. Here the CDR3 reads CATSRASPGQGNEQFF. The CDR3 region has the DNA TGTGCCACCAGCAGAGCCAGCCCCGGACAGGGGAATGAGCAGTTCTTC. This chain connects TRBV15 to TRBJ2-1; 9 bases are shared with TRBD1. Per the germline V gene, CDR1 is LNHNV and CDR2 is YYDKDF (reference sequence). The CDR3 is 16 residues long. The trim removed 1 base at V and 7 bases at J, leaving 8 bases unmatched.

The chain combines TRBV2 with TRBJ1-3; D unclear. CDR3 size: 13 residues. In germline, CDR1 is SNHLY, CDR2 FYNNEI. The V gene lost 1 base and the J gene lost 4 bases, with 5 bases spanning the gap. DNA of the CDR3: TGTGCCAGCAGTGAAGGACACGGAAACACCATATATTTT. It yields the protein CASSEGHGNTIYF.

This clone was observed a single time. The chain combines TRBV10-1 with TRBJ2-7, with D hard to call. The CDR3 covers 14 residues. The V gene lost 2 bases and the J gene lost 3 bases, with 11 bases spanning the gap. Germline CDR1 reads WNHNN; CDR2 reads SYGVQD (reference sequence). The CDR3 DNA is TGCGCCAGCAGTGAGAAGGTATCGGGCTACGAGCAGTACTTC. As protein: CASSEKVSGYEQYF.

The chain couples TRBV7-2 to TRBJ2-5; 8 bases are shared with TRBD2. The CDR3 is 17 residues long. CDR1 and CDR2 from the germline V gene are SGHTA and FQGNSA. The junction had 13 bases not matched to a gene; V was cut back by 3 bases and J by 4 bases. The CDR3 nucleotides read TGTGCCAGCAGCTTCCAGACCGGACTAGCTGTCAGAGAGACCCAGTACTTC. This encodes CASSFQTGLAVRETQYF.

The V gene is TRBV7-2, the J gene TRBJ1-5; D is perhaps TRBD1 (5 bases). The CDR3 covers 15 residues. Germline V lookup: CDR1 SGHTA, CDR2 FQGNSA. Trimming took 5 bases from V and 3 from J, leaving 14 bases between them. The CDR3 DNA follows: TGTGCCAGCAGCCCATGGGCGGGGGTCAATCAGCCCCAGCATTTT. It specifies CASSPWAGVNQPQHF.

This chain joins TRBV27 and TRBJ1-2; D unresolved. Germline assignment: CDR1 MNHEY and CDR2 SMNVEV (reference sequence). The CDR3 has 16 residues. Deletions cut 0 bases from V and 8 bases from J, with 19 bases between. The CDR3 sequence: CASSLSAPLRAHGYTF. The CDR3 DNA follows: TGTGCCAGCAGTTTATCAGCCCCTCTCCGAGCCCACGGCTACACCTTC.

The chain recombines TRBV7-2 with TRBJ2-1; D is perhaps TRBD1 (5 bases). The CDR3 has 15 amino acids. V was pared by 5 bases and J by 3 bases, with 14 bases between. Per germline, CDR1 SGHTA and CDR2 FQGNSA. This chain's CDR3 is CASSAVQGNYNEQFF. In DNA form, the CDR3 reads TGTGCCAGCAGCGCGGTTCAGGGCAACTACAATGAGCAGTTCTTC. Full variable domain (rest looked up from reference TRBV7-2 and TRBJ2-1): GAGVSQSPSNKVTEKGKDVELRCDPISGHTALYWYRQSLGQGLEFLIYFQGNSAPDKSGLPSDRFSAERTGGSVSTLTIQRTQQEDSAVYLCASSAVQGNYNEQFFGPGTRLTVL.

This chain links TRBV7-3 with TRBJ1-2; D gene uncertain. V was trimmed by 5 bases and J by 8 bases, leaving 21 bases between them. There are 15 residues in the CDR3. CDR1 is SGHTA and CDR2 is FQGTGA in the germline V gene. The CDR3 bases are TGTGCCAGCAGCCCCAACTCCCAAGCCCGATTAGGCTACACCTTC. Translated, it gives CASSPNSQARLGYTF.

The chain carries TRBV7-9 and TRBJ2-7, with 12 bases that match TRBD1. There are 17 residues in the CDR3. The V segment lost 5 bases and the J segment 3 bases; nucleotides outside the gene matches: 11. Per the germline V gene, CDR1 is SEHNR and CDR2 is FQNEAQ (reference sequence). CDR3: CASSPGTGGDSLYEQYF. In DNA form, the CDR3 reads TGTGCCAGCAGCCCCGGGACAGGGGGCGATTCCCTCTACGAGCAGTACTTC.

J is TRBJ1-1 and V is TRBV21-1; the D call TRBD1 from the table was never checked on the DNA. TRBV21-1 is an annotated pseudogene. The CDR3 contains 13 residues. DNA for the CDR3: TGTGCCAGCAGCCGCCAGATTCGGACAGAAGCTTTCTTT. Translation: CASSRQIRTEAFF.

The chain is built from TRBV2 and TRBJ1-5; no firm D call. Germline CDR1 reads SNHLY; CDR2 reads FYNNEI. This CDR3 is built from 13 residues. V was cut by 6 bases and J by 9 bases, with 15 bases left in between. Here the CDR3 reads CASRGQTMGPQHF. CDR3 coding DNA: TGTGCCAGCAGGGGCCAGACTATGGGGCCCCAGCATTTT.

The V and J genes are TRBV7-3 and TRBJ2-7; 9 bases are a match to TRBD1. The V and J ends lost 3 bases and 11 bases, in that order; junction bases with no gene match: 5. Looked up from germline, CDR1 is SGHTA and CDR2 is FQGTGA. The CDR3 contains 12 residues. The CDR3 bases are TGTGCCAGCAGCTTGTCGGACAGGGGAAAGTACTTC. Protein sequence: CASSLSDRGKYF.

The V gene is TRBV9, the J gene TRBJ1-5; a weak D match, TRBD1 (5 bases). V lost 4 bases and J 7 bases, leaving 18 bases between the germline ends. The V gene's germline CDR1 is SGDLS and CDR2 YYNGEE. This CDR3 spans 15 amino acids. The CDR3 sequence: CASSLRGGVGQPQHF. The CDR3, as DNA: TGTGCCAGCAGCCTCCGGGGGGGAGTCGGGCAGCCCCAGCATTTT.